A selection of T cell receptor beta chains follows, all from one sample in a study of blood T cell repertoires in COVID-19. The data were produced by immunoSEQ multiplex PCR, yet TCRdb's version contains in-frame clones alone and is incomplete. In the table there are almost 300,000 clones, roughly nine tenths of which are singletons. Sequenced input: peripheral blood. The receptors originated from a woman in her 30s with COVID-19, enrolled during active disease. Each CDR3 is given with its conserved first and last residue. D genes are given only for firm matches. Clone size is shown for a subset of rows, as once, few, many or a class of expanded clone.

d_gene,j_gene,v_gene,abundance,CDR3aa,CDR3nt
TRBD1,TRBJ1-1,TRBV2,.,CACPWARIDRENTEAFF,TGTGCCTGCCCATGGGCCAGAATAGACAGGGAGAACACTGAAGCTTTCTTT
.,TRBJ2-7,TRBV7-7,.,CASSLGRDFSYEQYF,TGTGCCAGCAGCTTAGGTCGCGATTTCTCCTACGAGCAGTACTTC
.,TRBJ2-7,TRBV28,once,CAAGGLPVYEQYF,TGTGCCGCAGGAGGGCTTCCAGTATACGAGCAGTACTTC
.,TRBJ2-4,TRBV2,.,CASSGEFYKNIQYF,TGTGCCAGCAGTGGAGAGTTTTACAAAAACATTCAGTACTTC
TRBD1,TRBJ1-1,TRBV5-1,.,CASSLQGSNTEAFF,TGCGCCAGCAGCTTACAGGGGTCGAACACTGAAGCTTTCTTT
TRBD1,TRBJ2-1,TRBV6-6,.,CASRDRNNEQFF,TGTGCCTCCAGGGACAGAAACAATGAGCAGTTCTTC
.,TRBJ1-3,TRBV12-5,.,CASGPGWVSGNTIYF,TGTGCTAGTGGCCCGGGGTGGGTGTCTGGAAACACCATATATTTT
TRBD1,TRBJ1-5,TRBV5-5,.,CASSSTLGTGVGKGQPQHF,TGTGCCAGCAGTTCTACTTTAGGAACAGGGGTAGGCAAAGGTCAGCCCCAGCATTTT
.,TRBJ1-1,TRBV2,.,CASSEGQALEAFF,TGTGCCAGCAGTGAGGGGCAGGCGCTTGAAGCTTTCTTT
TRBD1,TRBJ2-1,TRBV3-1/TRBV3-2,.,CASSFTGGNEQFF,TGTGCCAGCAGCTTCACAGGGGGCAATGAGCAGTTCTTC
TRBD2,TRBJ2-3,TRBV18,.,CASSQIAGRTDTQYF,TGTGCCAGCTCACAAATAGCGGGACGAACAGATACGCAGTATTTT
.,TRBJ1-6,TRBV7-2,.,CASSFLGANSPLHF,TGTGCCAGCAGCTTTTTAGGGGCAAATTCACCCCTCCACTTT
.,TRBJ2-1,TRBV24-1,.,CATSDSLSNEQFF,TGTGCCACCAGTGATTCCCTATCCAATGAGCAGTTCTTC
.,TRBJ2-7,TRBV6-1,.,CASSEAPPIGRYF,TGTGCCAGCAGTGAAGCTCCGCCTATTGGGCGGTACTTC
TRBD1,TRBJ1-2,TRBV7-7,.,CASSTKPGWGQAINYGYTF,TGTGCCAGCAGCACTAAGCCCGGGTGGGGACAGGCCATCAACTATGGCTACACCTTC
.,TRBJ2-7,TRBV7-9,.,CASSLATELLDYEQYF,TGTGCCAGCAGCTTAGCGACAGAACTCCTAGACTACGAGCAGTACTTC
.,TRBJ1-2,TRBV28,few,CASSLNMRVYGYTF,TGTGCCAGCAGTTTAAACATGCGGGTGTATGGCTACACCTTC
.,TRBJ1-2,TRBV30,.,CAWSRGQSYGYTF,TGTGCCTGGAGTCGAGGACAGTCCTATGGCTACACCTTC
TRBD1,TRBJ1-2,TRBV19,.,CASSLAGQASYGYTF,TGTGCCAGTAGTCTCGCCGGACAGGCCAGCTATGGCTACACCTTC
.,TRBJ2-7,TRBV5-5,.,CASSLPGIRVSYEQYF,TGTGCCAGCAGCCTCCCCGGGATTCGGGTCTCCTACGAGCAGTACTTC
TRBD2,TRBJ2-1,TRBV18,.,CASSLAGGDYNEQFF,TGTGCCAGCTCACTAGCGGGGGGAGACTACAATGAGCAGTTCTTC
TRBD1,TRBJ1-5,TRBV6-5,.,CASSYSPQGWDQPQHF,TGTGCCAGCAGTTACTCCCCACAGGGGTGGGATCAGCCCCAGCATTTT
.,TRBJ1-2,TRBV10-2,.,CASSGTPRGYGYTF,TGCGCCAGCAGTGGGACCCCCAGGGGCTATGGCTACACCTTC
.,TRBJ1-1,TRBV4-1,.,CASSQDPGRTEAFF,TGCGCCAGCAGCCAAGATCCAGGGCGAACTGAAGCTTTCTTT
.,TRBJ2-2,TRBV7-9,.,CASSSVLAPSTGELFF,TGTGCCAGCAGCTCAGTACTAGCTCCGAGCACCGGGGAGCTGTTTTTT
TRBD1,TRBJ1-1,TRBV10-1,.,CASSESSGTGGTEAFF,TGCGCCAGCAGTGAGTCTTCGGGGACAGGAGGAACTGAAGCTTTCTTT
.,TRBJ2-1,TRBV2,.,CASRGAVSSYNEQFF,TGTGCCAGCAGAGGGGCGGTCAGCTCCTACAATGAGCAGTTCTTC
.,TRBJ2-3,TRBV5-1,.,CASRRTQVRDTQYF,TGCGCCAGCAGAAGAACGCAGGTCCGAGATACGCAGTATTTT
.,TRBJ1-5,TRBV25-1,once,CASSEWRDGIDQPQHF,TGTGCCAGCAGTGAATGGAGGGACGGTATTGATCAGCCCCAGCATTTT
TRBD1,TRBJ1-1,TRBV6-2/TRBV6-3,.,CASSYQGMTGLNTEAFF,TGTGCCAGCAGTTACCAGGGGATGACAGGGTTGAACACTGAAGCTTTCTTT
.,TRBJ2-3,TRBV11-2,.,CASSFFGAGDTQYF,TGTGCCAGCAGCTTTTTCGGGGCGGGGGATACGCAGTATTTT
.,TRBJ2-1,TRBV5-1,.,CASSPTGYSYNEQFF,TGCGCCAGCAGCCCTACAGGGTACTCCTACAATGAGCAGTTCTTC
.,TRBJ2-2,TRBV5-1,.,CASSLEQPNTGELFF,TGCGCCAGCAGCTTGGAACAACCGAACACCGGGGAGCTGTTTTTT
.,TRBJ2-3,TRBV7-9,.,CASSPSSSYQVSYTDTQYF,TGTGCCAGCAGCCCCAGTAGTAGTTACCAGGTTTCCTACACAGATACGCAGTATTTT
.,TRBJ2-1,TRBV9,.,CASSPRTYYHEQFF,TGTGCCAGCAGCCCCCGGACTTATTACCATGAGCAGTTCTTC
.,TRBJ1-2,TRBV12-3/TRBV12-4,.,CASSWILRGGYTF,TGTGCCAGCAGTTGGATTCTTAGAGGCGGCTACACCTTC
.,TRBJ1-4,TRBV5-6,.,CASSFYRERNEKLFF,TGTGCCAGCAGCTTCTACAGGGAGAGGAATGAAAAACTGTTTTTT
.,TRBJ1-3,TRBV7-8,.,CASSWRGSGNTIYF,TGTGCCAGCAGCTGGAGGGGCTCTGGAAACACCATATATTTT
.,TRBJ1-1,TRBV5-6,.,CASTLAVTPEAFF,TGTGCCAGCACGCTTGCGGTTACCCCTGAAGCTTTCTTT
TRBD2,TRBJ2-2,TRBV5-1,.,CASRGRAPGTGELFF,TGCGCCAGCAGAGGGAGGGCCCCGGGCACCGGGGAGCTGTTTTTT
TRBD2,TRBJ2-3,TRBV6-2/TRBV6-3,.,CASSYSGGAVTDTQYF,TGTGCCAGCAGTTATAGCGGGGGGGCCGTCACAGATACGCAGTATTTT
.,TRBJ2-7,TRBV7-9,.,CASSLDAGLYEQYF,TGTGCCAGCAGCTTAGACGCGGGGCTCTACGAGCAGTACTTC
TRBD1,TRBJ1-6,TRBV30,.,CAWSVGTGNSPLHF,TGTGCCTGGAGTGTAGGGACAGGGAATTCACCCCTCCACTTT
.,TRBJ2-7,TRBV6-1,.,CASSEGITYEQYF,TGTGCCAGCAGTGAAGGTATTACCTACGAGCAGTACTTC
TRBD2,TRBJ2-7,TRBV7-6,.,CASSLLLAGLEQYF,TGTGCCAGCAGCTTATTGTTAGCGGGGCTCGAGCAGTACTTC
.,TRBJ1-1,TRBV5-4,.,CASSPQGGVGIVFF,TGTGCCAGCAGCCCCCAGGGAGGGGTCGGAATAGTTTTCTTT